Presented here are 4 T cell receptor beta chains from one specimen sequenced in a study of Tregs in tolerant kidney transplant recipients. The assay was immunoSEQ multiplex PCR, and TCRdb's table has in-frame clones only and misses some. The sample includes tens of thousands of clones, about 83% of them seen just once. What was sequenced was CD4+ T cells from blood. The source is a human donor in good health.

V gene TRBV7-8 combines with J gene TRBJ1-6, with 8 bases identical to TRBD1. Looked up from germline, CDR1 is SGHVS and CDR2 is FQNEAQ. The CDR3 has 13 residues. V shed 6 bases and J 10 bases; nucleotides not matched to a gene: 5. Here the CDR3 reads CASRMTGASPLHF. In DNA, the CDR3 is TGTGCCAGCAGGATGACAGGGGCCTCACCCCTCCACTTT. The whole variable domain, filled in from reference TRBV7-8 and TRBJ1-6, reads GAGVSQSPRYKVAKRGQDVALRCDPISGHVSLFWYQQALGQGPEFLTYFQNEAQLDKSGLPSDRFFAERPEGSVSTLKIQRTQQEDSAVYLCASRMTGASPLHFGNGTRLTVT.

This chain links TRBV15 with TRBJ2-1, with TRBD2 matching over 7 bases. The J segment lost 2 bases and the V segment lost 6 bases, leaving 4 bases of the junction unmatched. Germline V CDR1 and CDR2: LNHNV, YYDKDF (reference sequence). The length of the CDR3 is 14 residues. Here the CDR3 DNA reads TGTGCCACCAGTTCCCTAGCGGCCTACAATGAGCAGTTCTTC. It encodes CATSSLAAYNEQFF.

The J gene is TRBJ1-1, the V gene TRBV4-2; 10 bases fit TRBD1. Germline CDR1 reads LGHNA; CDR2 reads YNFKEQ. This CDR3 is 15 amino acids long. Trimming took 3 bases from V and 5 from J; bases not matched to a gene: 6. CDR3 residues: CASSQGTGEMTEAFF. CDR3 coding DNA: TGTGCCAGCAGCCAGGGGACAGGGGAAATGACTGAAGCTTTCTTT.

This clone was detected a few times. The chain uses TRBV9 and TRBJ2-2; D not resolved. This CDR3 spans 13 amino acids. Trimming stripped 0 bases from V and 5 bases from J, with 5 bases between. Germline CDR1 SGDLS, CDR2 YYNGEE. For the CDR3, the DNA is TGTGCCAGCAGCGTAGAGGTGACCGGGGAGCTGTTTTTT. Translated: CASSVEVTGELFF. The whole variable domain, filled in from reference TRBV9 and TRBJ2-2, reads DSGVTQTPKHLITATGQRVTLRCSPRSGDLSVYWYQQSLDQGLQFLIQYYNGEERAKGNILERFSAQQFPDLHSELNLSSLELGDSALYFCASSVEVTGELFFGEGSRLTVL.